What follows are 18 T cell receptor beta chains derived from one specimen sequenced in a study of blood T cell repertoires in COVID-19. Assay used: immunoSEQ multiplex PCR; TCRdb lists only in-frame clones, some missing. Of about 170,000 clones in the sample, 83% are singletons; the top ten hold 2% to 2.5%. Sequencing input: peripheral blood. The receptor source for this set is a woman of 80 years or more with acute or convalescent COVID-19.

The chain employs TRBV6-5 and TRBJ2-3; D may be TRBD2 (6 bases). The germline V and J ends were trimmed by 7 bases and 2 bases, with 13 bases remaining between them. Germline V lookup: CDR1 MNHEY, CDR2 SVGAGI. The CDR3 has 14 residues. This CDR3 reads CASKVLATTDTQYF. As DNA, the CDR3 is TGTGCCAGCAAAGTCCTAGCGACCACAGATACGCAGTATTTT.

This sequence joins TRBV30 and TRBJ2-6; D is possibly TRBD1 (6 bases). This CDR3 comprises 14 residues. Germline V lookup: CDR1 GTSNPN, CDR2 SVGIG (reference sequence). V lost 4 bases, J lost 1 base, and 8 bases lay in between. The chain's CDR3 is CAWNRESGANVLTF. The CDR3 DNA reads as TGTGCCTGGAACAGGGAATCTGGGGCCAACGTCCTGACTTTC.

The chain couples TRBV19 to TRBJ2-5; tentatively, D is TRBD1 (6 bases). The CDR3 runs 13 residues. The germline CDR1 and CDR2 sequences are LNHDA and SQIVND (reference sequence). Deletions cut 6 bases from V and 5 bases from J, with 13 bases between. CDR3 sequence (DNA): TGTGCCAGTAGCCCCAGGGGCAGGGAGACCCAGTACTTC. It encodes CASSPRGRETQYF.

V usage is TRBV29-1 and J usage is TRBJ1-4; a possible D gene is TRBD1 (5 bases). Germline V lookup: CDR1 SQVTM, CDR2 ANQGSEA. Trimming stripped 4 bases from V and 5 bases from J, with 8 bases between. This CDR3 contains 12 residues. The chain's CDR3 is CSVGDRNEKLFF. CDR3 bases: TGCAGCGTTGGAGACAGAAATGAAAAACTGTTTTTT.

The gene calls are TRBV28 and TRBJ2-7, with D maybe TRBD1 (6 bases). The CDR3 has 12 residues. Germline values: CDR1 MDHEN, CDR2 SYDVKM. Between the trimmed V and J ends, which lost 5 bases and 3 bases, there was a span of 8 bases. The CDR3 coding sequence is TGTGCCAGCAGTGAACAGGGCTACGAGCAGTACTTC. Its protein is CASSEQGYEQYF.

The V call is TRBV5-1, the J call TRBJ2-5; 8 positions match TRBD1. The ends lost 3 bases at V and 0 bases at J; junction bases unmatched: 7. CDR3 length: 16 residues. Germline lookup yields CDR1 SGHRS and CDR2 YFSETQ. The CDR3 sequence is CASSYQGAIDQETQYF. The DNA of the CDR3 is TGCGCCAGCAGCTACCAGGGGGCGATCGACCAAGAGACCCAGTACTTC.

This clone turned up a few times. This sequence joins TRBV11-2 and TRBJ2-7; D perhaps matches TRBD1 (5 bases). This CDR3 contains 15 residues. Trimming pared 5 bases from V and 5 bases from J, leaving 19 bases between. Per the germline V gene, CDR1 is SGHAT and CDR2 is FQNNGV. In nucleotides, the CDR3 is TGTGCCAGCAGCCCCCAGTCGGCAGGGCTCCACGAGCAGTACTTC. This gives the protein CASSPQSAGLHEQYF.

The rearrangement joins TRBV5-4 to TRBJ1-6; tentatively, D is TRBD1 (6 bases). The CDR3 totals 15 residues. Trimming removed 2 bases at V and 4 bases at J, with 10 bases between. Germline loops: CDR1 SGHNT, CDR2 YYREEE (reference sequence). The CDR3 nucleotides read TGTGCCAGCAGCTTAACAGGGATTTATAATTCACCCCTCCACTTT. The encoded protein is CASSLTGIYNSPLHF.

This clone was observed a handful of times. J is TRBJ1-2 and V is TRBV12-3 or TRBV12-4, with a possible D match to TRBD1 (5 bases). The V and J ends lost 5 bases and 5 bases respectively, with 9 bases between them. The CDR3 extends over 12 amino acids. The CDR3 DNA reads TGTGCCAGCAGTCAGACAGTTTATGGCTACACCTTC. Protein: CASSQTVYGYTF.

The chain combines TRBV5-1 with TRBJ1-4, with TRBD1 matching over 8 bases. V gave up 3 bases and J gave up 7 bases; unmatched junction bases: 14. CDR3 size: 17 residues. Germline loops: CDR1 SGHRS, CDR2 YFSETQ. CDR3 loop: CASSSDPLDRAGEKLFF. In DNA form, the CDR3 reads TGCGCCAGCAGCTCTGATCCCCTGGACAGGGCGGGTGAAAAACTGTTTTTT.

CDR3 region: CSVPGSPYQETQYF. CDR3 DNA sequence: TGCAGCGTGCCCGGGTCCCCGTACCAAGAGACCCAGTACTTC. The V call is TRBV29-1, the J call TRBJ2-5; D is unresolved. Germline CDR1 is SQVTM and CDR2 is ANQGSEA. The CDR3 extends over 14 amino acids. The V and J ends lost 6 bases and 0 bases respectively, with 14 bases between them.

This clone was counted once. The CDR3 DNA reads TGTGCCTGGAGGGGGACAGGGCTCATGAACACTGAAGCTTTCTTT. It yields the protein CAWRGTGLMNTEAFF. The V gene is TRBV30, the J gene TRBJ1-1; 9 bases agree with TRBD1. V gave up 3 bases and J gave up 0 bases; unmatched junction bases: 5. The CDR3 consists of 15 residues. Germline CDR1 GTSNPN, CDR2 SVGIG (reference sequence).

J is TRBJ1-6 and V is TRBV7-2, with D tentatively TRBD1 (5 bases). Germline V gives CDR1 SGHTA, CDR2 FQGNSA. The V end lost 1 base, the J end lost 10 bases, and 14 bases lay between the germline ends. The CDR3 has 15 amino acids. CDR3 amino acids: CASSLVGRAESPLHF. CDR3 nucleotide sequence: TGTGCCAGCAGCTTAGTCGGCAGGGCAGAATCACCCCTCCACTTT.

This chain links TRBV27 with TRBJ1-2, with 7 bases lining up with TRBD1. J lost 1 base, V lost 7 bases, and 9 bases had no gene match. CDR3 size: 15 residues. CDR1 is MNHEY and CDR2 is SMNVEV in the germline V gene (reference sequence). The DNA for the CDR3 is TGTGCCAGCACCCAAATAGGGGGCAGTAACTATGGCTACACCTTC. The encoded protein is CASTQIGGSNYGYTF.

In this sample, this clone turned up once. The rearrangement links TRBV4-1 to TRBJ2-4; a possible D gene is TRBD1 (5 bases). Germline values: CDR1 MGHRA, CDR2 YSYEKL. The CDR3 covers 18 residues. Trimming took 1 base from V and 3 from J, leaving 19 bases between them. CDR3: CASSQVRSGPGGKNIQYF. The CDR3 DNA follows: TGCGCCAGCAGCCAAGTTCGATCAGGGCCGGGCGGCAAAAACATTCAGTACTTC.

This rearrangement joins TRBV5-1 to TRBJ2-2; 7 bases match TRBD1. The CDR3 length is 14 residues. V gave up 9 bases and J gave up 5 bases; unmatched junction bases: 10. CDR1 SGHRS and CDR2 YFSETQ come from the germline V gene. This chain's CDR3 is CATSGQSGTGELFF. The CDR3 region has the DNA TGCGCCACCTCGGGACAGTCAGGTACCGGGGAGCTGTTTTTT.

In DNA, the CDR3 is TGTGCCAGCAGCACCGGGACTAGCGGGGTCGAGCAGTTCTTC. Its protein product is CASSTGTSGVEQFF. The genes are TRBV7-3 and TRBJ2-1; 13 bases align to TRBD2. J lost 10 bases, V lost 5 bases, and 5 bases had no gene match. The CDR3 has 14 residues. CDR1 is SGHTA, CDR2 FQGTGA, per germline.

This clone has more than one count but fewer than ten. This sequence joins TRBV5-4 and TRBJ2-3, with D unclear. Trimming cost V 1 base and J 9 bases, with 6 bases left between them. CDR3 length: 11 amino acids. Germline lookup yields CDR1 SGHNT and CDR2 YYREEE (reference sequence). This CDR3 reads CASSLLETQYF. As DNA, the CDR3 is TGTGCCAGCAGCTTGTTAGAAACGCAGTATTTT.